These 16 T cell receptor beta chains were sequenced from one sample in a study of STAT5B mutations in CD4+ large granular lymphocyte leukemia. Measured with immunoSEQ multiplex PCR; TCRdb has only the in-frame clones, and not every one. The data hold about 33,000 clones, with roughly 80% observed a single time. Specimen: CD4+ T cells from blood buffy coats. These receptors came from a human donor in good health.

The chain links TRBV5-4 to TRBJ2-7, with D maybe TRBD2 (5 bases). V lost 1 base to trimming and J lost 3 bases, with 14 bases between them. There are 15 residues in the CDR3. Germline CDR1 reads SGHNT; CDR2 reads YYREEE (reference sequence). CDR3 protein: CASSLSPSGFYEQYF. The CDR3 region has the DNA TGTGCCAGCAGCTTGTCCCCCTCGGGATTCTACGAGCAGTACTTC.

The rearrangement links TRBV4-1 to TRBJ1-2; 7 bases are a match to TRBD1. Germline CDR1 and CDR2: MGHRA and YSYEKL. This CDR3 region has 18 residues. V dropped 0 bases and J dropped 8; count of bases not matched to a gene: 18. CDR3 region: CASSQDGTDDRAAYGYTF. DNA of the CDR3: TGCGCCAGCAGCCAAGATGGGACTGATGACAGGGCCGCTTACGGCTACACCTTC.

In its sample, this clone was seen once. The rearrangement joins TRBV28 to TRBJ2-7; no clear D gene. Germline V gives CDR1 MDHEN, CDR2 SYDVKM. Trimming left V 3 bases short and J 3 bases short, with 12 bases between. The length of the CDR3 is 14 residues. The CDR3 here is CASSFIGSFYEQYF. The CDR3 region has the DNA TGTGCCAGCAGTTTTATCGGTAGCTTCTACGAGCAGTACTTC. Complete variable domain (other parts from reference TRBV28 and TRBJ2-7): DVKVTQSSRYLVKRTGEKVFLECVQDMDHENMFWYRQDPGLGLRLIYFSYDVKMKEKGDIPEGYSVSREKKERFSLILESASTNQTSMYLCASSFIGSFYEQYFGPGTRLTVT.

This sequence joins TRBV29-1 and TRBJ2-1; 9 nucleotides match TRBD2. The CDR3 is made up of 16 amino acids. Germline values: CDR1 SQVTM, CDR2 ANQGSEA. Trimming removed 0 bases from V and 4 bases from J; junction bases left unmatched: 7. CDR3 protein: CSVEDRVLAGYNEQFF. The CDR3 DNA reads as TGCAGCGTTGAAGATCGAGTCCTAGCGGGGTACAATGAGCAGTTCTTC.

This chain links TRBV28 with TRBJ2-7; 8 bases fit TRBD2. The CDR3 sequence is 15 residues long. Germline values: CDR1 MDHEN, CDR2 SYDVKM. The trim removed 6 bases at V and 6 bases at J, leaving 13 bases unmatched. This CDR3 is CASRNSGMPEGEQYF. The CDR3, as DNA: TGTGCCAGCAGGAATAGCGGGATGCCGGAGGGCGAGCAGTACTTC.

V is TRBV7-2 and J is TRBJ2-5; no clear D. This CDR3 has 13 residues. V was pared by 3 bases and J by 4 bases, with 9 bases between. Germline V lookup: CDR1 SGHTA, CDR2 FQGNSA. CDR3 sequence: CASSFSLTETQYF. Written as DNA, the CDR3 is TGTGCCAGCAGCTTTTCATTAACAGAGACCCAGTACTTC.

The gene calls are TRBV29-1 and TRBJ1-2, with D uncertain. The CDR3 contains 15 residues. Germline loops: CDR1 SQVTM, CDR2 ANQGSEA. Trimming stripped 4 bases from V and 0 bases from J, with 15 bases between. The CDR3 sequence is CSVARSDSANYGYTF. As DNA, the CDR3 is TGCAGCGTTGCACGGAGTGACTCGGCTAACTATGGCTACACCTTC.

In DNA, the CDR3 is TGTGCCTGGAGTCCCCCGGGCACCTATCAGCCCCAGCATTTT. This codes for CAWSPPGTYQPQHF. This sequence joins TRBV30 and TRBJ1-5; D is unresolved. The germline V gene has CDR1 GTSNPN and CDR2 SVGIG (reference sequence). The CDR3 loop spans 14 amino acids. Trimming stripped 2 bases from V and 5 bases from J, with 13 bases between. Based on the CDR3 plus reference TRBV30 and TRBJ1-5, the full variable domain is SQTIHQWPATLVQPVGSPLSLECTVEGTSNPNLYWYRQAAGRGLQLLFYSVGIGQISSEVPQNLSASRPQDRQFILSSKKLLLSDSGFYLCAWSPPGTYQPQHFGDGTRLSIL.

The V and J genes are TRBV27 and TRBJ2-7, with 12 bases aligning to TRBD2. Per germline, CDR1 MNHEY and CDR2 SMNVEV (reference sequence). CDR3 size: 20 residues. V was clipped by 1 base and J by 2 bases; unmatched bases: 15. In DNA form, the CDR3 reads TGTGCCAGCAGTTTATACCCTCCAGGGCCCCTAGCGGGAGGGACCTACGAGCAGTACTTC. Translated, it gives CASSLYPPGPLAGGTYEQYF.

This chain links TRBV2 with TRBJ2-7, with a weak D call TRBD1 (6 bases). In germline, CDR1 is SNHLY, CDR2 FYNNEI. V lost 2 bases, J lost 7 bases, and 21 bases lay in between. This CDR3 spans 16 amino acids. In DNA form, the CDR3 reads TGTGCCAGCAGTGAATTCTCCTTGGAGGTCGGGACAGAGCAGTACTTC. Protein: CASSEFSLEVGTEQYF. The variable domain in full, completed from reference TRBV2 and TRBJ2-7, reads EPEVTQTPSHQVTQMGQEVILRCVPISNHLYFYWYRQILGQKVEFLVSFYNNEISEKSEIFDDQFSVERPDGSNFTLKIRSTKLEDSAMYFCASSEFSLEVGTEQYFGPGTRLTVT.

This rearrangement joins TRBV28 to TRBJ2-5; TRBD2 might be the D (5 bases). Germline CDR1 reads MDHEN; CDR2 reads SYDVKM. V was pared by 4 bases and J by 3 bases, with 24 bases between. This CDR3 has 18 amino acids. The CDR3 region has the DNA TGTGCCAGCAGTTCGTCCCCCGCCAGAGGGCGGGTCAAAGAGACCCAGTACTTC. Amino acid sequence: CASSSSPARGRVKETQYF.

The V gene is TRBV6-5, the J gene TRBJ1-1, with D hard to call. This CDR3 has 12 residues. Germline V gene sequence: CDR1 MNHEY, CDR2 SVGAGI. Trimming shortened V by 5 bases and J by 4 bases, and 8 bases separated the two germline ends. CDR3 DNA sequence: TGTGCCAGCAGTGGCTGGGGCACTGAAGCTTTCTTT. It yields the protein CASSGWGTEAFF.

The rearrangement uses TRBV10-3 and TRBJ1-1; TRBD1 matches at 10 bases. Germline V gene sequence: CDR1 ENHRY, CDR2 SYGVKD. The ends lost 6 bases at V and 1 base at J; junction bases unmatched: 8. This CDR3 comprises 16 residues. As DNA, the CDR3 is TGTGCCATCAGGCCCGGGACAGGGGCCGGGAACACTGAAGCTTTCTTT. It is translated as CAIRPGTGAGNTEAFF.

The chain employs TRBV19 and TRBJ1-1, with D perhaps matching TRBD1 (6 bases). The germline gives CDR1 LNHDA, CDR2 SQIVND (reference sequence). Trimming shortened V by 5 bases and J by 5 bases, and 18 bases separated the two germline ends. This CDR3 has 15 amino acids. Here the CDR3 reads CASSPPTGTGTEAFF. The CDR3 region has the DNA TGTGCCAGTAGTCCTCCAACAGGGACGGGGACTGAAGCTTTCTTT.

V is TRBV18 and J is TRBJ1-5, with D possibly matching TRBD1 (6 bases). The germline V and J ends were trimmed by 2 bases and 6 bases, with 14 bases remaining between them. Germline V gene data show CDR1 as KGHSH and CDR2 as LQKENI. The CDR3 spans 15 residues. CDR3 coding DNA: TGTGCCAGCTCACCAGGCAGGGGCAGCGGTCAGCCCCAGCATTTT. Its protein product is CASSPGRGSGQPQHF.

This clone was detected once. The CDR3 DNA follows: TGCGCCAGCAGCCAAGGAAGACAGGGAGCCACTGAAGCTTTCTTT. Translation gives CASSQGRQGATEAFF. The chain combines TRBV4-1 with TRBJ1-1, with 7 bases aligning to TRBD1. V dropped 1 base and J dropped 4; count of bases not matched to a gene: 6. In germline, CDR1 is MGHRA, CDR2 YSYEKL. CDR3 length: 15 amino acids.